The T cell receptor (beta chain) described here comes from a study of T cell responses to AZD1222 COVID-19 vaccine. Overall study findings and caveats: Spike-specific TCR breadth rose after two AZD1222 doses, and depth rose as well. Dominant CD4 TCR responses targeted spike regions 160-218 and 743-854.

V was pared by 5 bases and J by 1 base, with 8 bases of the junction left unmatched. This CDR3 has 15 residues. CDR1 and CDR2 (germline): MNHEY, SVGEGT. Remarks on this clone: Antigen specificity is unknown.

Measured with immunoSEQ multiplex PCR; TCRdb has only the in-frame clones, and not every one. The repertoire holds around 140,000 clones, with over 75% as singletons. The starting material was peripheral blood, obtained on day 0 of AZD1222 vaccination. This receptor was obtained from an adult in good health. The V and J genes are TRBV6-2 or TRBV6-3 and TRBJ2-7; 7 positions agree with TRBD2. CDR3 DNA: TGTGCCAGCAGTGATGGACTAGGATCATCCTACGAGCAGTACTTC. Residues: CASSDGLGSSYEQYF.